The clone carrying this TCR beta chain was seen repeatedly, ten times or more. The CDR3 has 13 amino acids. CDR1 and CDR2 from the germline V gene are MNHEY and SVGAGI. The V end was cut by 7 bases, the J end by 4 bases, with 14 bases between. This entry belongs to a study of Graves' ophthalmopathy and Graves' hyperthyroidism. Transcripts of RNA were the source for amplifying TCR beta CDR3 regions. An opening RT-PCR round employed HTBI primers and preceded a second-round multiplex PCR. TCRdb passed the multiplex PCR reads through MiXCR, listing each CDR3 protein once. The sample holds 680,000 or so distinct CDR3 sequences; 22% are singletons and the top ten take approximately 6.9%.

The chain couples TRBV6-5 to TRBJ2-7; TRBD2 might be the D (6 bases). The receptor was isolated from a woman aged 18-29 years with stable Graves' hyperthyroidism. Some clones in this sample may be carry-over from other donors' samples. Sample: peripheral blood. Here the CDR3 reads CASISRLDYEQYF. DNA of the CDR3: TGTGCCAGCATTTCTAGACTAGATTACGAGCAGTACTTC.